A selection of T cell receptor beta chains follows, all from one sample in a study of shared clonotypes between healthy human individuals. The protocol was immunoSEQ multiplex PCR, while the TCRdb copy is restricted to in-frame clones and leaves out a portion. The sample includes roughly 1,100,000 clones, around 75% of them seen just once. Input material: memory CD4+ T cells sorted from blood. The receptors were sampled from a man younger than 30 in good health. Both conserved end residues are part of each CDR3. For some rows the clone size is stated as once, few or many, or as a class when expanded; others skip it.

J gene: NA; CDR3 length: 15; clone size: NA; V gene: TRBV27; CDR3 protein: CASGSGQGASYEQYF
J gene: TRBJ2-5; CDR3 length: 16; clone size: NA; V gene: TRBV14; CDR3 protein: CASSQPGLEPQETQYF
J gene: TRBJ2-7; CDR3 length: 16; clone size: NA; V gene: TRBV7-2; CDR3 protein: CASSLGGGASTYEQYF
J gene: TRBJ2-2; CDR3 length: 15; clone size: NA; V gene: TRBV5-1; CDR3 protein: CASSFEGRNTGELFF
J gene: TRBJ1-1; CDR3 length: 15; clone size: NA; V gene: TRBV30; CDR3 protein: CAWTRQGSMNTEAFF
J gene: TRBJ1-5; CDR3 length: 15; clone size: NA; V gene: TRBV2; CDR3 protein: CASSPRTGGNQPQHF
J gene: TRBJ1-1; CDR3 length: 13; clone size: once; V gene: TRBV2; CDR3 protein: CASSRGMGAEAFF
J gene: TRBJ1-2; CDR3 length: 15; clone size: many; V gene: TRBV19; CDR3 protein: CASSSGQVRNYGYTF
J gene: TRBJ1-6; CDR3 length: 14; clone size: NA; V gene: TRBV28; CDR3 protein: CASSLMGGGSPLHF
J gene: TRBJ2-1; CDR3 length: 13; clone size: NA; V gene: TRBV7-7; CDR3 protein: CASSPDGDGGRFF
J gene: TRBJ2-2; CDR3 length: 14; clone size: once; V gene: TRBV28; CDR3 protein: CASRGTGDTGELFF
J gene: TRBJ1-5; CDR3 length: 14; clone size: NA; V gene: TRBV27; CDR3 protein: CASRLDRKNQPQHF
J gene: TRBJ2-7; CDR3 length: 14; clone size: NA; V gene: TRBV11-2; CDR3 protein: CASSLGQRTYEQYF
J gene: TRBJ2-3; CDR3 length: 15; clone size: NA; V gene: TRBV27; CDR3 protein: CASSLRGWGTDTQYF
J gene: TRBJ1-4; CDR3 length: 12; clone size: NA; V gene: TRBV14; CDR3 protein: CASSRSQLELFF
J gene: TRBJ2-3; CDR3 length: 15; clone size: few; V gene: TRBV6-5; CDR3 protein: CASSLGRGVTDTQYF
J gene: TRBJ2-5; CDR3 length: 14; clone size: NA; V gene: TRBV9; CDR3 protein: CASSVDGRWETQYF
J gene: TRBJ2-3; CDR3 length: 14; clone size: NA; V gene: TRBV5-1; CDR3 protein: CASSLAGQRDTQYF
J gene: TRBJ2-7; CDR3 length: 17; clone size: NA; V gene: TRBV7-9; CDR3 protein: CASSLGYLRASTYEQYF
J gene: TRBJ2-3; CDR3 length: 16; clone size: NA; V gene: TRBV11-3; CDR3 protein: CASSLEGQGASDTQYF
J gene: TRBJ2-5; CDR3 length: 16; clone size: NA; V gene: TRBV4-1; CDR3 protein: CASSQDGQGGRETQYF
J gene: TRBJ2-1; CDR3 length: 16; clone size: NA; V gene: TRBV2; CDR3 protein: CASIPSGTSGGNEQFF
J gene: TRBJ2-7; CDR3 length: 14; clone size: many; V gene: TRBV18; CDR3 protein: CASSPPGRPYEQYF
J gene: TRBJ2-3; CDR3 length: 15; clone size: NA; V gene: TRBV7-2; CDR3 protein: CASSSGLAGADTQYF
J gene: TRBJ2-1; CDR3 length: 13; clone size: NA; V gene: TRBV6-5; CDR3 protein: CASAATAGNEQFF
J gene: TRBJ2-3; CDR3 length: 14; clone size: NA; V gene: TRBV6-1; CDR3 protein: CASSPGTDTDTQYF
J gene: TRBJ2-3; CDR3 length: 14; clone size: NA; V gene: TRBV4-1; CDR3 protein: CASSQLGVADTQYF
J gene: TRBJ2-5; CDR3 length: 15; clone size: NA; V gene: TRBV6-5; CDR3 protein: CASSYSARFDHVQYF
J gene: TRBJ2-7; CDR3 length: 14; clone size: few; V gene: TRBV10-2; CDR3 protein: CASSASGVHYEQYF
J gene: TRBJ2-2; CDR3 length: 13; clone size: once; V gene: TRBV6-1; CDR3 protein: CASRLVDTGELFF
J gene: TRBJ1-4; CDR3 length: 14; clone size: NA; V gene: TRBV6-5; CDR3 protein: CASSYSGADEKLFF
J gene: TRBJ1-2; CDR3 length: 14; clone size: NA; V gene: TRBV25-1; CDR3 protein: CASSEGTASYGYTF
J gene: TRBJ1-1; CDR3 length: 16; clone size: NA; V gene: TRBV7-9; CDR3 protein: CASSPEQGRGNTEAFF
J gene: TRBJ1-1; CDR3 length: 13; clone size: few; V gene: TRBV11-2; CDR3 protein: CASSPGGNTEAFF
J gene: TRBJ1-5; CDR3 length: 15; clone size: NA; V gene: TRBV6-5; CDR3 protein: CASRSGGAGNQPQHF
J gene: TRBJ1-1; CDR3 length: 16; clone size: NA; V gene: TRBV7-2; CDR3 protein: CASSSRKTGTNTEAFF
J gene: TRBJ2-3; CDR3 length: 14; clone size: NA; V gene: TRBV6-1; CDR3 protein: CASRRQGGTDTQYF
J gene: TRBJ1-4; CDR3 length: 14; clone size: many; V gene: TRBV5-1; CDR3 protein: CASSPRGSNEKLFF
J gene: TRBJ1-1; CDR3 length: 14; clone size: NA; V gene: TRBV5-1; CDR3 protein: CASSFDRSNTEAFF
J gene: TRBJ2-6; CDR3 length: 17; clone size: NA; V gene: TRBV5-3; CDR3 protein: CARSPRSWLAGANVLTF
J gene: TRBJ2-7; CDR3 length: 12; clone size: NA; V gene: TRBV6-5; CDR3 protein: CASSYFTYEQYF
J gene: TRBJ1-2; CDR3 length: 15; clone size: NA; V gene: TRBV11-2; CDR3 protein: CASSFEGRVDYGYTF
J gene: TRBJ2-3; CDR3 length: 15; clone size: NA; V gene: TRBV7-6; CDR3 protein: CASSPTGMAADTQYF
J gene: TRBJ1-4; CDR3 length: 15; clone size: NA; V gene: TRBV4-1; CDR3 protein: CASSQTGQGNEKLFF
J gene: TRBJ1-6; CDR3 length: 14; clone size: NA; V gene: TRBV5-1; CDR3 protein: CASSLDRGGSPLHF
J gene: TRBJ1-1; CDR3 length: 14; clone size: few; V gene: TRBV7-9; CDR3 protein: CASSSDSTTTEAFF
J gene: TRBJ1-2; CDR3 length: 14; clone size: NA; V gene: TRBV18; CDR3 protein: CASSPLDSNYGYTF
J gene: TRBJ1-2; CDR3 length: 14; clone size: NA; V gene: TRBV5-1; CDR3 protein: CASSTRTGDYGYTF
J gene: TRBJ1-4; CDR3 length: 14; clone size: NA; V gene: TRBV19; CDR3 protein: CASHGGSRGEKLFF
J gene: TRBJ1-5; CDR3 length: 14; clone size: NA; V gene: TRBV6-1; CDR3 protein: CASSAGVDGQPQHF
J gene: TRBJ2-2; CDR3 length: 14; clone size: NA; V gene: TRBV2; CDR3 protein: CASGSGKNTGELFF
J gene: TRBJ2-7; CDR3 length: 15; clone size: NA; V gene: TRBV6-6; CDR3 protein: CASSQPGTGNYEQYF
J gene: TRBJ1-4; CDR3 length: 15; clone size: NA; V gene: TRBV5-6; CDR3 protein: CASSPMGAHGEKLFF
J gene: TRBJ1-3; CDR3 length: 17; clone size: few; V gene: TRBV5-4; CDR3 protein: CASSPGTGGYSGNTIYF